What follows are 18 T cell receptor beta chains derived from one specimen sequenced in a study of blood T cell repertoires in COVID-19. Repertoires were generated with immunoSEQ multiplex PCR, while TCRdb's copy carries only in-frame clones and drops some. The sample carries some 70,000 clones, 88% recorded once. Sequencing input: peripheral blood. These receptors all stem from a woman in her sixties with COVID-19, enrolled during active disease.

DNA for the CDR3: TGTGCCACCCTTGGGGGGGGACAAGAGACCCAGTACTTC. It codes for CATLGGGQETQYF. This chain connects TRBV10-3 to TRBJ2-5; TRBD2 aligns across 7 bases. Germline V lookup: CDR1 ENHRY, CDR2 SYGVKD. Trimming at V came to 10 bases and at J to 2 bases, leaving 7 bases not matched to a gene. There are 13 residues in the CDR3.

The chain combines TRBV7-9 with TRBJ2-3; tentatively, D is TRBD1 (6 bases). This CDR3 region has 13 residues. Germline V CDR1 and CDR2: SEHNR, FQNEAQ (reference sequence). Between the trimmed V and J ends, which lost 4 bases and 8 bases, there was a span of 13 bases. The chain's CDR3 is CASSSRDTLTQYF. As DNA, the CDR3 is TGTGCCAGCAGCTCCCGGGACACTCTTACGCAGTATTTT.

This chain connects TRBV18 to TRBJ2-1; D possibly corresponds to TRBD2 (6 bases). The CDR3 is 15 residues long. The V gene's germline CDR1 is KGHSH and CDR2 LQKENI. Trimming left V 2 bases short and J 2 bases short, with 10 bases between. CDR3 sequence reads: CASSPGEAAYNEQFF. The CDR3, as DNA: TGTGCCAGCTCACCAGGGGAGGCAGCCTACAATGAGCAGTTCTTC.

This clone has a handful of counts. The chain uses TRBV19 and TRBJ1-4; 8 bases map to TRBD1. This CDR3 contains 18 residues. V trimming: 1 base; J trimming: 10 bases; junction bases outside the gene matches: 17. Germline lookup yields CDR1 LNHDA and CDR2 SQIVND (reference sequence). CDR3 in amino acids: CASSIGWYGRGRGAKLFF. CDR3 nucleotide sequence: TGTGCCAGTAGTATAGGGTGGTATGGCAGGGGGCGTGGAGCAAAACTGTTTTTT.

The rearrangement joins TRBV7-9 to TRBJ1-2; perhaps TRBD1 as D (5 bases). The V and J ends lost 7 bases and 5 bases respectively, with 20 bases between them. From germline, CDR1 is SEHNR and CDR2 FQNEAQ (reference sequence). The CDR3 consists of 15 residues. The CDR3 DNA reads TGTGCCAGCACCACCTTTGGGGCCCTAGGTTATGGCTACACCTTC. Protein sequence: CASTTFGALGYGYTF. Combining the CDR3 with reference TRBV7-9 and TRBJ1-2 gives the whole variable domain DTGVSQNPRHKITKRGQNVTFRCDPISEHNRLYWYRQTLGQGPEFLTYFQNEAQLEKSRLLSDRFSAERPKGSFSTLEIQRTEQGDSAMYLCASTTFGALGYGYTFGSGTRLTVV.

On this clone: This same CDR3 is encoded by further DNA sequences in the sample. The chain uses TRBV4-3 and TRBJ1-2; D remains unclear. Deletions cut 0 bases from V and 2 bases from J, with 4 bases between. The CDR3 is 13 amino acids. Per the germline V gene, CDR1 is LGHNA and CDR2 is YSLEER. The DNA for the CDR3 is TGCGCCAGCAGCCAAGAACAGAACTATGGCTACACCTTC. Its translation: CASSQEQNYGYTF.

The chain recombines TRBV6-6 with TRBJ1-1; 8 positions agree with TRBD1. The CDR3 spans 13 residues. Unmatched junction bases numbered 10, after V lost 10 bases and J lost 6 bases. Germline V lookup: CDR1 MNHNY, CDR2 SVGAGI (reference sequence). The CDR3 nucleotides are TGTGCCATAAAGACAGGGGATAGGGCTGAAGCTTTCTTT. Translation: CAIKTGDRAEAFF.

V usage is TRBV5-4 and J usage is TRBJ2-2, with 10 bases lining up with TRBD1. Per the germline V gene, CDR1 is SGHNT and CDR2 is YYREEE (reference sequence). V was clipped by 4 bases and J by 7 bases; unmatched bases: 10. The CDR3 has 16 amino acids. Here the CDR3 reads CASSRGDRGSIGELFF. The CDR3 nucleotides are TGTGCCAGCAGCCGAGGGGACAGGGGTTCTATCGGGGAGCTGTTTTTT.

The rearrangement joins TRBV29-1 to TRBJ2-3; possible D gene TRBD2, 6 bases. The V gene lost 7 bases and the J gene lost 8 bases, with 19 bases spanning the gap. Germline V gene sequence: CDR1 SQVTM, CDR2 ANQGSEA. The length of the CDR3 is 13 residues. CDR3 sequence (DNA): TGCAGCGCCCGGGGCGGGGTTCTTGGTACGCAGTATTTT. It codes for CSARGGVLGTQYF.

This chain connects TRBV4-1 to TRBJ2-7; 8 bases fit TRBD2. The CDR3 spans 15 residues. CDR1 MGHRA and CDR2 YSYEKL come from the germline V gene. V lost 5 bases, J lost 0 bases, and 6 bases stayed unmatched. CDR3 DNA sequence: TGCGCCAGCAGCGTCGTAGCGGGAACCTCCTACGAGCAGTACTTC. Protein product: CASSVVAGTSYEQYF.

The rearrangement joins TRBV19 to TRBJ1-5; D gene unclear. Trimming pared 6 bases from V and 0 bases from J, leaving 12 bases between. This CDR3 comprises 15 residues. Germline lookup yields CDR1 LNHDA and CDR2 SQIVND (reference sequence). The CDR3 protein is CASSPRSDSNQPQHF. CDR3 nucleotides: TGTGCCAGTAGCCCTCGGTCCGATAGCAATCAGCCCCAGCATTTT. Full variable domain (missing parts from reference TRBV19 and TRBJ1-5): DGGITQSPKYLFRKEGQNVTLSCEQNLNHDAMYWYRQDPGQGLRLIYYSQIVNDFQKGDIAEGYSVSREKKESFPLTVTSAQKNPTAFYLCASSPRSDSNQPQHFGDGTRLSIL.

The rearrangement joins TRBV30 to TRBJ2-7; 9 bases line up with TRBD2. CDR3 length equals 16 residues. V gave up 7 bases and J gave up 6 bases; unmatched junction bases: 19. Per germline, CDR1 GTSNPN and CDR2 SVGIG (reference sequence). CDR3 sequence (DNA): TGTGCCTCCAATCGGGCGGGGGGGTCTACGAGTTCCGAGCAGTACTTC. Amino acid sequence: CASNRAGGSTSSEQYF. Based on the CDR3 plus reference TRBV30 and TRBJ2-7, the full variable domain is SQTIHQWPATLVQPVGSPLSLECTVEGTSNPNLYWYRQAAGRGLQLLFYSVGIGQISSEVPQNLSASRPQDRQFILSSKKLLLSDSGFYLCASNRAGGSTSSEQYFGPGTRLTVT.

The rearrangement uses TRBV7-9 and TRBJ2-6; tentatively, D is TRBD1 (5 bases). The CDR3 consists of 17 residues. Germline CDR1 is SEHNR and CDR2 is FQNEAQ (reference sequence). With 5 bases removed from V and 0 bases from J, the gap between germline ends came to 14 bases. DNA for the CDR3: TGTGCCAGCAGCCCTCCAGGGTTCCTCTCTGGGGCCAACGTCCTGACTTTC. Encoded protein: CASSPPGFLSGANVLTF. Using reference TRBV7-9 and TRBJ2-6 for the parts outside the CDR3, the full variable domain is DTGVSQNPRHKITKRGQNVTFRCDPISEHNRLYWYRQTLGQGPEFLTYFQNEAQLEKSRLLSDRFSAERPKGSFSTLEIQRTEQGDSAMYLCASSPPGFLSGANVLTFGAGSRLTVL.

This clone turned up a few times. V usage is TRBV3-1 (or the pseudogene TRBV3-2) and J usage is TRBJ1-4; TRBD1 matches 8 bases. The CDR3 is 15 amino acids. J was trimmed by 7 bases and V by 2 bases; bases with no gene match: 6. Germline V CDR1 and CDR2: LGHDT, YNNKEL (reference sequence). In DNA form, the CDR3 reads TGTGCCAGCAGCCAATCCCGGACAGGGTTTGAAAAACTGTTTTTT. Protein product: CASSQSRTGFEKLFF.

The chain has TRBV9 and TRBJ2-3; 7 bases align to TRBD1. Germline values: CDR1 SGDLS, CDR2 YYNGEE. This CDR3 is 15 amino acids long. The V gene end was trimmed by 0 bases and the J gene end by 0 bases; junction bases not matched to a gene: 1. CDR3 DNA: TGTGCCAGCAGCGTAGAGGGGGCCAGCACAGATACGCAGTATTTT. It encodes CASSVEGASTDTQYF. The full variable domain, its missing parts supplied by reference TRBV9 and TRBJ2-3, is DSGVTQTPKHLITATGQRVTLRCSPRSGDLSVYWYQQSLDQGLQFLIQYYNGEERAKGNILERFSAQQFPDLHSELNLSSLELGDSALYFCASSVEGASTDTQYFGPGTRLTVL.

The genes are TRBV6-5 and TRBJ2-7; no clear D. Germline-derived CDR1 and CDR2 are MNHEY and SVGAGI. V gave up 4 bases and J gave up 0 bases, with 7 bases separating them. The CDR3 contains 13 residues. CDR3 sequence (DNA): TGTGCCAGCAGTTCCGGGTTCTCCTACGAGCAGTACTTC. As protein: CASSSGFSYEQYF.

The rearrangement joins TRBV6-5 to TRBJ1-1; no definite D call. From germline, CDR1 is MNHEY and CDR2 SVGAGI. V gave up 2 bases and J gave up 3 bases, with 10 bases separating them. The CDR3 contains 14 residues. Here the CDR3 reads CASSYQRTHTEAFF. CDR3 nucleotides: TGTGCCAGCAGTTACCAGCGGACGCACACTGAAGCTTTCTTT.

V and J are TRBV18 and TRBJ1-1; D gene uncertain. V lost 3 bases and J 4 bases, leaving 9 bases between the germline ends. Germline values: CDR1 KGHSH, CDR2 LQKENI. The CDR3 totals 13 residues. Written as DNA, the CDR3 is TGTGCCAGCTCACCCTTGGCGGGCACTGAAGCTTTCTTT. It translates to CASSPLAGTEAFF.